This T cell receptor (beta chain) was retrieved from a study of T cell responses to AZD1222 COVID-19 vaccine. Profiling relied on immunoSEQ multiplex PCR, and the TCRdb table lists in-frame clones only, not all of them. The table has 55,000 to 75,000 clones, 79% seen once. The sample holds a few counts of this clone. CDR1 and CDR2 from the germline V gene are SGHRS and YFSETQ. CDR3 size: 14 residues. The V end was cut by 5 bases, the J end by 1 base, with 12 bases between. This sequence joins TRBV5-1 and TRBJ2-5; no reliable D call. The receptor was isolated from an adult in good health. The input for sequencing was peripheral blood, taken on day 0 of MenACWY control vaccination. For the CDR3, the DNA is TGCGCCAGCAGGGTGGAAAATCTCCAAGAGACCCAGTACTTC. Residues: CASRVENLQETQYF.